This T cell receptor (beta chain) came from a study of cytomegalovirus exposure and HLA in healthy donors. Whole-study results and caveats: A missense variant in DCLRE1C was later tied to TCR beta V- and J-gene trimming. In a later analysis, compared with equally common non-associated chains, HLA-associated beta chains were more expanded. With DRB1 most and HLA-C fewest, TCR association rates differed between HLA loci in a later analysis.

Remarks on this clone: As yet, its antigen is unknown.

Germline V lookup: CDR1 LNHDA, CDR2 SQIVND (reference sequence). J gave up 8 bases and V 6 bases, and 5 bases lay outside the gene matches. CDR3 length: 13 amino acids. PCR employed 60 Vbeta and 13 Jbeta primers. Produced via immunoSEQ multiplex PCR; TCRdb's table is partial and in-frame only. The sample shows 250,000 to 350,000 clones, 80% to 90% of them seen only once. Source material: PBMCs. The sequence came from a man aged 35-49 years in good health and CMV-seropositive. The rearrangement uses TRBV19 and TRBJ2-1, with TRBD2 matching over 9 bases. The CDR3 DNA is TGTGCCAGTAGCGAGCGGGAGGCCGATGAGCAGTTCTTC. It codes for CASSEREADEQFF. The full variable domain, rest sourced from reference TRBV19 and TRBJ2-1, is DGGITQSPKYLFRKEGQNVTLSCEQNLNHDAMYWYRQDPGQGLRLIYYSQIVNDFQKGDIAEGYSVSREKKESFPLTVTSAQKNPTAFYLCASSEREADEQFFGPGTRLTVL.